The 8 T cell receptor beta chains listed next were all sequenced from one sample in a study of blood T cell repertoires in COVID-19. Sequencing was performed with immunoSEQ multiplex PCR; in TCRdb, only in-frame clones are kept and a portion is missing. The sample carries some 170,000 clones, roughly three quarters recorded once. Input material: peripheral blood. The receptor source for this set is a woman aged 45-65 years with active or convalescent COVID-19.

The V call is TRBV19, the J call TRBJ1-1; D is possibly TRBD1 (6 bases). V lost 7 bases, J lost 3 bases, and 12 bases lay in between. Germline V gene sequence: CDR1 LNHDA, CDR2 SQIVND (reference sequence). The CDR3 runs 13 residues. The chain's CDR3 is CASTDTGHTEAFF. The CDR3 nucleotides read TGTGCCAGTACCGATACAGGGCACACTGAAGCTTTCTTT.

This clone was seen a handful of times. The CDR3 sequence: CASSSLAHATDTQYF. Written as DNA, the CDR3 is TGTGCCAGCAGCTCGCTAGCGCATGCCACAGATACGCAGTATTTT. The chain uses TRBV5-5 and TRBJ2-3; the D gene is possibly TRBD2 (6 bases). The germline V and J ends were trimmed by 3 bases and 2 bases, with 13 bases remaining between them. The germline V gene has CDR1 SGHKS and CDR2 YYEKEE (reference sequence). The CDR3 sequence is 15 residues long.

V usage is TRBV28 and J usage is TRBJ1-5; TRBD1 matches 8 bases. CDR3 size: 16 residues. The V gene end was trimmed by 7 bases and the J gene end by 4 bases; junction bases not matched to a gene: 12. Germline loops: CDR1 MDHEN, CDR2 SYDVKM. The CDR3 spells CASTWGGQVDNQPQHF. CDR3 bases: TGTGCCAGCACCTGGGGGGGACAGGTGGATAATCAGCCCCAGCATTTT.

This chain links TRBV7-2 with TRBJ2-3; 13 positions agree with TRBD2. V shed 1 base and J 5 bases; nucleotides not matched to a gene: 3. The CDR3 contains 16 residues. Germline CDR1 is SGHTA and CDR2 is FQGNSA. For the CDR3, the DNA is TGTGCCAGCAGCTTAGGGACTAGCGGGAGCGGAGATACGCAGTATTTT. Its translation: CASSLGTSGSGDTQYF.

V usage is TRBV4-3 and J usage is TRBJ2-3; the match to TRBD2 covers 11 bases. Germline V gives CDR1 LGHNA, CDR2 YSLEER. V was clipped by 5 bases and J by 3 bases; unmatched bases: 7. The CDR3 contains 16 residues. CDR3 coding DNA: TGCGCCAGCAGCAGCGGACTAGCGGGTATAACAGATACGCAGTATTTT. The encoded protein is CASSSGLAGITDTQYF.

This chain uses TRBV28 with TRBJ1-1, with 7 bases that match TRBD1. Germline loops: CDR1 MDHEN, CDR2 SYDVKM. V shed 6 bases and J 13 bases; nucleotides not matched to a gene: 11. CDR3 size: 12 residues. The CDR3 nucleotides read TGTGCCAGCAGCACCTACAGGGGCCGGTTTTTCTTT. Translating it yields CASSTYRGRFFF.

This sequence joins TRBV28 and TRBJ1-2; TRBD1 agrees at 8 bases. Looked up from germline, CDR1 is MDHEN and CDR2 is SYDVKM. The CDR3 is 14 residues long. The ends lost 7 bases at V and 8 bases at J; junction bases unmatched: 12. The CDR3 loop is CASNPGQEYKGYTF. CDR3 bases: TGTGCCAGCAACCCGGGACAGGAGTATAAAGGCTACACCTTC.

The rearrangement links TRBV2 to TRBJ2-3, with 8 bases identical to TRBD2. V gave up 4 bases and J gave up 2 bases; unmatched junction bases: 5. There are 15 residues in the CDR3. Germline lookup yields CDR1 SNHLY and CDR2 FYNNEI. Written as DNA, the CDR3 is TGTGCCAGCAGTGCGCAGCGGGGGATCACAGATACGCAGTATTTT. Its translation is CASSAQRGITDTQYF.